One and the same sample provided the 26 T cell receptor beta chains below, sequenced in a study of cytomegalovirus exposure and HLA in healthy donors (dated by TCRdb to the late 2010s). Library prep was done by the immunoSEQ multiplex PCR assay. For the multiplex PCR, a mixture combining 60 forward primers for TCR Vbeta segments and 13 reverse primers for TCR Jbeta segments was used. Entries here come from immuneACCESS through TCRdb and include only in-frame sequences with V and J called. Some clones fail to appear in such tables; in the studies checked, an unresolved V gene covers under half of the shortfall, and the cause of the remainder is unknown. The sample table records roughly 190,000 clones; around 75% of these occur just once. The ten largest clones add up to about 5.7% of the sample. What was sequenced was PBMCs. The receptors shown here come from a man in his forties or fifties in good health and CMV-seropositive.

The rearrangement joins TRBV28 to TRBJ1-1; 9 bases map to TRBD1. V dropped 11 bases and J dropped 3; count of bases not matched to a gene: 4. Looked up from germline, CDR1 is MDHEN and CDR2 is SYDVKM. The CDR3 sequence is 12 residues long. DNA of the CDR3: TGTGCCGCCACAGGGGGCCACACTGAAGCTTTCTTT. Its protein is CAATGGHTEAFF.

The genes are TRBV7-9 and TRBJ1-2; tentatively, D is TRBD1 (6 bases). Between the trimmed V and J ends, which lost 1 base and 3 bases, there was a span of 18 bases. This CDR3 comprises 17 residues. The germline gives CDR1 SEHNR, CDR2 FQNEAQ (reference sequence). The CDR3 region is CASSLGMSTGPYYGYTF. In nucleotides, the CDR3 is TGTGCCAGCAGCTTAGGGATGTCGACAGGCCCCTACTATGGCTACACCTTC.

This clone appeared a single time. The CDR3 loop reads CASSADGRAGYGYTF. CDR3 nucleotides: TGTGCCAGCAGCGCCGATGGGAGGGCTGGGTATGGCTACACCTTC. V usage is TRBV9 and J usage is TRBJ1-2; no clear D. From germline, CDR1 is SGDLS and CDR2 YYNGEE. V dropped 3 bases and J dropped 5 bases, with 17 bases sitting between them. The CDR3 loop spans 15 amino acids.

The J gene is TRBJ2-6, the V gene TRBV6-6; D call uncertain. Trimming took 2 bases from V and 4 from J, leaving 12 bases between them. From germline, CDR1 is MNHNY and CDR2 SVGAGI (reference sequence). The CDR3 runs to 16 residues. CDR3 in amino acids: CASSYPGHAGANVLTF. The CDR3 DNA follows: TGTGCCAGCAGTTACCCTGGGCATGCGGGGGCCAACGTCCTGACTTTC.

The chain recombines TRBV5-1 with TRBJ1-5, with TRBD1 identical over 8 bases. CDR3 size: 15 residues. CDR1 is SGHRS and CDR2 is YFSETQ in the germline V gene. V gave up 4 bases and J gave up 3 bases; unmatched junction bases: 6. The CDR3 region is CASSPGQGVNQPQHF. The CDR3 coding sequence is TGCGCCAGCAGCCCCGGACAGGGCGTCAATCAGCCCCAGCATTTT.

The CDR3 region is CASSQRQGNNQPQHF. CDR3 nucleotide sequence: TGTGCCAGCAGTCAGCGACAGGGAAACAATCAGCCCCAGCATTTT. V and J are TRBV28 and TRBJ1-5; 7 positions agree with TRBD1. Germline CDR1 reads MDHEN; CDR2 reads SYDVKM. J was trimmed by 3 bases and V by 5 bases; bases with no gene match: 7. The CDR3 is 15 residues long.

This clone was counted a few times. The chain carries TRBV5-4 and TRBJ1-1; possible D gene TRBD1, 5 bases. V was shortened by 6 bases and J by 3 bases, with 12 bases between the two germline ends. Germline CDR1 is SGHNT and CDR2 is YYREEE (reference sequence). This CDR3 has 13 amino acids. For the CDR3, the DNA is TGTGCCAGCACCTCGGGGGTATACACTGAAGCTTTCTTT. Translation: CASTSGVYTEAFF.

The V and J genes are TRBV19 and TRBJ1-5, with D uncertain. The germline CDR1 and CDR2 sequences are LNHDA and SQIVND (reference sequence). V gave up 0 bases and J gave up 5 bases, with 8 bases separating them. CDR3 length: 14 amino acids. CDR3 sequence reads: CASSIDGEYQPQHF. CDR3 nucleotides: TGTGCCAGTAGTATAGACGGGGAATATCAGCCCCAGCATTTT.

The chain joins TRBV5-1 to TRBJ2-7, with 7 positions matching TRBD2. Germline lookup yields CDR1 SGHRS and CDR2 YFSETQ. Trimming cost V 0 bases and J 5 bases; bases outside gene matches: 5. The CDR3 loop spans 14 amino acids. The DNA for the CDR3 is TGCGCCAGCAGCTTGGGAGCGGGGATGAACGAGCAGTACTTC. This codes for CASSLGAGMNEQYF.

This clone appeared a few times. V and J are TRBV27 and TRBJ1-4, with a tentative D call TRBD1 (6 bases). CDR1 and CDR2 (germline): MNHEY, SMNVEV (reference sequence). The CDR3 runs 15 residues. The ends were cut back, 5 bases at V and 8 bases at J, with 18 bases in the middle. The CDR3 DNA reads as TGTGCCAGCAGTCCGGCGGACAGTTCGAGAGAAAAACTGTTTTTT. This encodes CASSPADSSREKLFF.

V is TRBV7-2 and J is TRBJ2-1, with D perhaps TRBD1 (7 bases). Germline V lookup: CDR1 SGHTA, CDR2 FQGNSA. The CDR3 is made up of 13 amino acids. V lost 3 bases and J lost 9, with 12 bases in between. CDR3 in amino acids: CASSFRGRGEQFF. The DNA for the CDR3 is TGTGCCAGCAGCTTTAGGGGGCGGGGTGAGCAGTTCTTC.

This clone turned up a few times. This rearrangement joins TRBV5-6 to TRBJ1-4; D is uncertain. This CDR3 contains 13 residues. With 0 bases removed from V and 6 bases from J, the gap between germline ends came to 6 bases. In germline, CDR1 is SGHDT, CDR2 YYEEEE. The CDR3: CASSLAPDEKLFF. In DNA form, the CDR3 reads TGTGCCAGCAGCTTGGCGCCGGATGAAAAACTGTTTTTT.

The V and J genes are TRBV7-9 and TRBJ2-7; 8 bases are a match to TRBD1. The trim removed 8 bases at V and 0 bases at J, leaving 15 bases unmatched. The CDR3 spans 17 residues. The V gene's germline CDR1 is SEHNR and CDR2 FQNEAQ (reference sequence). For the CDR3, the DNA is TGTGCCAGCTCGTCCCCCTCCGGGACAGGATACTCCTACGAGCAGTACTTC. As protein: CASSSPSGTGYSYEQYF.

The J gene is TRBJ2-5, the V gene TRBV7-9, with D hard to call. CDR1 is SEHNR and CDR2 is FQNEAQ in the germline V gene (reference sequence). Trimming removed 5 bases at V and 1 base at J, with 11 bases between. This CDR3 has 14 amino acids. In DNA form, the CDR3 reads TGTGCCAGCAGCCCAGTGTGGTTCCAAGAGACCCAGTACTTC. It is translated as CASSPVWFQETQYF. Using reference TRBV7-9 and TRBJ2-5 for the parts outside the CDR3, the full variable domain is DTGVSQNPRHKITKRGQNVTFRCDPISEHNRLYWYRQTLGQGPEFLTYFQNEAQLEKSRLLSDRFSAERPKGSFSTLEIQRTEQGDSAMYLCASSPVWFQETQYFGPGTRLLVL.

The chain uses TRBV7-2 and TRBJ2-1; 8 bases agree with TRBD2. The CDR3 sequence is 18 residues long. Germline-derived CDR1 and CDR2 are SGHTA and FQGNSA. V was clipped by 3 bases and J by 13 bases; unmatched bases: 23. In nucleotides, the CDR3 is TGTGCCAGCAGCTTCGGCCCCAAACTCTTAGGCGGGGGGAGGTCTCAGTTCTTC. Amino acids: CASSFGPKLLGGGRSQFF.

V is TRBV19 and J is TRBJ2-7, with 14 positions matching TRBD2. Germline values: CDR1 LNHDA, CDR2 SQIVND (reference sequence). The J segment lost 6 bases and the V segment lost 7 bases, leaving 11 bases of the junction unmatched. CDR3 length: 16 amino acids. Here the CDR3 reads CASKQSAGTSGGEQYF. The CDR3 DNA sequence: TGTGCCAGTAAACAGTCGGCAGGGACTAGCGGGGGCGAGCAGTACTTC.

The chain joins TRBV5-4 to TRBJ1-3, with TRBD1 matching 8 bases. The CDR3 consists of 17 residues. V lost 1 base and J lost 0; bases outside the gene matches: 6. The germline gives CDR1 SGHNT, CDR2 YYREEE (reference sequence). The CDR3 region is CASSLPRQGSSGNTIYF. The CDR3 nucleotides are TGTGCCAGCAGCTTGCCCCGACAGGGGAGCTCTGGAAACACCATATATTTT.

The chain joins TRBV19 to TRBJ1-1, with D perhaps matching TRBD1 (6 bases). V gave up 3 bases and J gave up 2 bases, with 10 bases separating them. This CDR3 region has 14 residues. Germline CDR1 reads LNHDA; CDR2 reads SQIVND (reference sequence). The CDR3 reads CASSILGANTEAFF. The CDR3 coding sequence is TGTGCCAGTAGTATTCTGGGGGCAAACACTGAAGCTTTCTTT.

For this clone: Sequence at one end of the junction differs from germline and may be a read error. The chain uses TRBV7-7 and TRBJ1-1; a possible D gene is TRBD1 (6 bases). The CDR3 extends over 13 amino acids. CDR1 and CDR2 (germline): SSHAT, FNYEAQ (reference sequence). The CDR3 protein is CASSLDTGHPAFF. CDR3 DNA: TGTGCTAGCAGCTTAGATACAGGGCACCCAGCTTTCTTT.

This chain's CDR3 is CASSYGTRGRYEQYF. The DNA for the CDR3 is TGTGCCAGCAGCTACGGGACACGGGGTAGGTACGAGCAGTACTTC. The gene calls are TRBV5-6 and TRBJ2-7, with D perhaps matching TRBD1 (6 bases). This CDR3 is built from 15 residues. Trimming stripped 3 bases from V and 4 bases from J, with 17 bases between. Germline values: CDR1 SGHDT, CDR2 YYEEEE.

This sequence joins TRBV2 and TRBJ1-4, with D possibly TRBD1 on 5 matching bases. Germline V gives CDR1 SNHLY, CDR2 FYNNEI. V lost 8 bases, J lost 6 bases, and 13 bases lay in between. The CDR3 is 13 amino acids. The CDR3 spells CASYRGSDEKLFF. DNA for the CDR3: TGTGCCAGCTACCGGGGGAGCGATGAAAAACTGTTTTTT.

V is TRBV5-8 and J is TRBJ2-3; TRBD2 agrees at 9 bases. CDR1 SGHTS and CDR2 YDEGEE come from the germline V gene. The CDR3 sequence is 16 residues long. Trimming removed 4 bases from V and 3 bases from J; junction bases left unmatched: 9. The chain's CDR3 is CASSPWAGGRTDTQYF. DNA of the CDR3: TGTGCCAGCAGCCCGTGGGCGGGGGGGCGGACAGATACGCAGTATTTT.

This chain connects TRBV4-3 to TRBJ2-4; D not certain. This CDR3 region has 13 residues. V lost 1 base and J 5 bases, leaving 6 bases between the germline ends. Looked up from germline, CDR1 is LGHNA and CDR2 is YSLEER. CDR3 amino acids: CASSQGSENIQYF. DNA of the CDR3: TGCGCCAGCAGCCAAGGCTCAGAAAACATTCAGTACTTC.

There are a few counts of this clone. The V call is TRBV5-4, the J call TRBJ1-2; no clear D gene. The CDR3 is 13 residues long. Germline V gene sequence: CDR1 SGHNT, CDR2 YYREEE (reference sequence). V dropped 2 bases and J dropped 5 bases, with 10 bases sitting between them. CDR3 in DNA: TGTGCCAGCAGCTTAGGTCCGGGGTATGGCTACACCTTC. This gives the protein CASSLGPGYGYTF.

The chain combines TRBV7-9 with TRBJ2-7; possibly TRBD2 for D (6 bases). The CDR3 covers 13 residues. Germline values: CDR1 SEHNR, CDR2 FQNEAQ (reference sequence). V dropped 3 bases and J dropped 3 bases, with 9 bases sitting between them. CDR3 protein: CASSLGGYYEQYF. The CDR3 DNA reads as TGTGCCAGCAGCTTGGGGGGTTACTACGAGCAGTACTTC.

A note on this clone: Germline and junction disagree at one end, which may indicate a read error. The chain joins TRBV7-9 to TRBJ2-7; 7 bases match TRBD2. Germline loops: CDR1 SEHNR, CDR2 FQNEAQ (reference sequence). The CDR3 extends over 15 amino acids. This CDR3 reads CSSSFKPGLNYEQYF. In DNA form, the CDR3 reads TGTTCCAGCAGCTTCAAACCGGGACTAAACTACGAGCAGTACTTC.